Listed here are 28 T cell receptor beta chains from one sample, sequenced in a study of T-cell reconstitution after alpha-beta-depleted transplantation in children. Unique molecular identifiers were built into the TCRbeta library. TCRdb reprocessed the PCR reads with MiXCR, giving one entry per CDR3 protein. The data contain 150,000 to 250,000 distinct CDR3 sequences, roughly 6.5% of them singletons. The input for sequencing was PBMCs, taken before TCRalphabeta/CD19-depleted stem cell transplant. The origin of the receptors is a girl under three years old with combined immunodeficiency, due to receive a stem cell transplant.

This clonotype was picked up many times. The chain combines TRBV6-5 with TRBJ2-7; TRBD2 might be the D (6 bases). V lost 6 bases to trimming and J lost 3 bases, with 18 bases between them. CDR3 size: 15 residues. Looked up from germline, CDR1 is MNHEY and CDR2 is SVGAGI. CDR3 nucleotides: TGTGCCAGCAGACTCGGGGGTCCTACCTTCTACGAGCAGTACTTC. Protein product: CASRLGGPTFYEQYF.

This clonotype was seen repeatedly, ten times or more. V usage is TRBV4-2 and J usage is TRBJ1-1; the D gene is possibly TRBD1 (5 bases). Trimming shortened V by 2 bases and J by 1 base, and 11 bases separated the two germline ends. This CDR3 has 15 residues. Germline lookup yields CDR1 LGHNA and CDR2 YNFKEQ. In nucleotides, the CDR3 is TGTGCCAGCAGCCAAATGGGGGAAACGAACACTGAAGCTTTCTTT. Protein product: CASSQMGETNTEAFF.

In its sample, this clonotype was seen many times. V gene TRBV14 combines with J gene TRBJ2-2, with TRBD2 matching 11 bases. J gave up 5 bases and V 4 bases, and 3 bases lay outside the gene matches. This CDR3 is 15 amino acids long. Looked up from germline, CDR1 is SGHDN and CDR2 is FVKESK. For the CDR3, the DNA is TGTGCCAGCAGCCGGACTAGCGGGTGGACCGGGGAGCTGTTTTTT. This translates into CASSRTSGWTGELFF.

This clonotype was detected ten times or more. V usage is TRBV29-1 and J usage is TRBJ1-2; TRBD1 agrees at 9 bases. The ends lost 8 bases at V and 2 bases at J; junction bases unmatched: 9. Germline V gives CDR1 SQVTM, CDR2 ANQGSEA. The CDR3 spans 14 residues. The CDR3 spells CSPDRGKSNYGYTF. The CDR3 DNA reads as TGCAGCCCGGACAGGGGAAAGTCGAACTATGGCTACACCTTC.

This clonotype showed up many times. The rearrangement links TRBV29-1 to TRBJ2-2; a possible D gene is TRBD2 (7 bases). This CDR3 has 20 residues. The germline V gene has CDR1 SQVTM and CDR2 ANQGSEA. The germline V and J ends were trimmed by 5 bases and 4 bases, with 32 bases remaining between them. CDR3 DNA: TGCAGCGTTTTAGAAACTAGCGCCGGTATACAAGGGGGTAGCACCGGGGAGCTGTTTTTT. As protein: CSVLETSAGIQGGSTGELFF.

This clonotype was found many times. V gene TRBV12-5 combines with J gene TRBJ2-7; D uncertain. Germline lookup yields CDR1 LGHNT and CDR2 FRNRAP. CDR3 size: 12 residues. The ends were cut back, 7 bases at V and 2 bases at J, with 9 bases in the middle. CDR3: CASESRTYEQYF. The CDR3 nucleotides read TGTGCTAGTGAAAGTCGGACCTACGAGCAGTACTTC.

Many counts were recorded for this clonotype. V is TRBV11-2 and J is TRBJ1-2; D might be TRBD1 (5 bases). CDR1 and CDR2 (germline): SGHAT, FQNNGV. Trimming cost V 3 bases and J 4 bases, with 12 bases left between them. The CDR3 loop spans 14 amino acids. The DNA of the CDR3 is TGTGCCAGCAGCTTGTGGGGCCGTCTCTATGGCTACACCTTC. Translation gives CASSLWGRLYGYTF.

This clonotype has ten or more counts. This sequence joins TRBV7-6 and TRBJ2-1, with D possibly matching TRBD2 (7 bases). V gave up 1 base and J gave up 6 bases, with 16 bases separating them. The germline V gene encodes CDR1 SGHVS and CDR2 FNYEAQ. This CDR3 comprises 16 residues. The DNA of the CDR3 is TGTGCCAGCAGCTTAGTTAGCGGAGGGGGGGGCAATGAGCAGTTCTTC. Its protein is CASSLVSGGGGNEQFF. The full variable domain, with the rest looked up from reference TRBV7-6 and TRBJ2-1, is GAGVSQSPRYKVTKRGQDVALRCDPISGHVSLYWYRQALGQGPEFLTYFNYEAQQDKSGLPNDRFSAERPEGSISTLTIQRTEQRDSAMYRCASSLVSGGGGNEQFFGPGTRLTVL.

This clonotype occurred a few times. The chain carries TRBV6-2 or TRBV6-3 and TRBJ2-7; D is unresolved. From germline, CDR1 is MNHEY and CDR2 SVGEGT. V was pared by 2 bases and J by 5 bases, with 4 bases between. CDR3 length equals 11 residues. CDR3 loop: CASSYVDEQYF. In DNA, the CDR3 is TGTGCCAGCAGTTACGTAGACGAGCAGTACTTC.

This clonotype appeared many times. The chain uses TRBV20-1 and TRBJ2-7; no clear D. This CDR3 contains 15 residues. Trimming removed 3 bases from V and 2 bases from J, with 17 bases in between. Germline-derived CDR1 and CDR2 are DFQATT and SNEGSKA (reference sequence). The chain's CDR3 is CSASSPDFETYEQYF. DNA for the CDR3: TGCAGTGCTAGTAGCCCCGACTTCGAAACCTACGAGCAGTACTTC.

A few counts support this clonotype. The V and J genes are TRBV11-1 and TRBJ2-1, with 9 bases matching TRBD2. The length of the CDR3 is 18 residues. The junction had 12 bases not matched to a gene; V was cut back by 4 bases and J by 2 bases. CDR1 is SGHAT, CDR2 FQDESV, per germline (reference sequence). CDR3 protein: CASSSRVLAGAAYNEQFF. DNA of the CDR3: TGTGCCAGCAGCTCCCGAGTTTTAGCGGGAGCAGCCTACAATGAGCAGTTCTTC.

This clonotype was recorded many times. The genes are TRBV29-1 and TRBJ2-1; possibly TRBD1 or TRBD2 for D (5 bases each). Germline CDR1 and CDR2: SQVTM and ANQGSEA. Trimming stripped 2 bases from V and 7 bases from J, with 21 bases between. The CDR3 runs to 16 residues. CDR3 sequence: CSVELSGPGWRNEQFF. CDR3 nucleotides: TGCAGCGTTGAATTATCGGGGCCAGGGTGGAGGAATGAGCAGTTCTTC.

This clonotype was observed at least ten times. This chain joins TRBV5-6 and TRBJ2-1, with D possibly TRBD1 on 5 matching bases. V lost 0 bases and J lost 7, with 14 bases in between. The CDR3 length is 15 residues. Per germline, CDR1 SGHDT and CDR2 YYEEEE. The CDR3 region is CASSLVSVGVNEQFF. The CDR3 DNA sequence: TGTGCCAGCAGCTTGGTTAGTGTAGGGGTGAATGAGCAGTTCTTC.

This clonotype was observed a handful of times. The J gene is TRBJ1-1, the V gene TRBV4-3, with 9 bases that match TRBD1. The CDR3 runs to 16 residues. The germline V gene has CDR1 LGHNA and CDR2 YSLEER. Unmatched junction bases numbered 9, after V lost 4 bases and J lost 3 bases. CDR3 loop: CASSPGTGRFDTEAFF. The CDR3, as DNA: TGCGCCAGCAGCCCCGGGACAGGGAGGTTTGACACTGAAGCTTTCTTT.

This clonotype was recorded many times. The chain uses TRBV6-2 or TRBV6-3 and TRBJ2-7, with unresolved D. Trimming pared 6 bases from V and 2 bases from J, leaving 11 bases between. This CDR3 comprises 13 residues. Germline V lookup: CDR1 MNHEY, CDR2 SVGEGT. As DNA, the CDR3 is TGTGCCAGCAGCCAAGTTCTCACCTACGAGCAGTACTTC. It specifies CASSQVLTYEQYF.

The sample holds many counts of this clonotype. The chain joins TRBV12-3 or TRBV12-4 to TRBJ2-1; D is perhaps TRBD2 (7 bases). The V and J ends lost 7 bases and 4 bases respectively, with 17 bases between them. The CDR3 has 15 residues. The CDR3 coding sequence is TGTGCCAGCACCATCGGGGGGCCAGCATACAATGAGCAGTTCTTC. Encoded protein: CASTIGGPAYNEQFF.

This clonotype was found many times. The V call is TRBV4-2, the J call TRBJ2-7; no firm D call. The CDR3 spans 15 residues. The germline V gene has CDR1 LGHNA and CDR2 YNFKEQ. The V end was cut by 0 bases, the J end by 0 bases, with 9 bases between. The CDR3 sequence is CASSQDRASSYEQYF. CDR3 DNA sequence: TGTGCCAGCAGCCAAGACCGTGCTAGCTCCTACGAGCAGTACTTC.

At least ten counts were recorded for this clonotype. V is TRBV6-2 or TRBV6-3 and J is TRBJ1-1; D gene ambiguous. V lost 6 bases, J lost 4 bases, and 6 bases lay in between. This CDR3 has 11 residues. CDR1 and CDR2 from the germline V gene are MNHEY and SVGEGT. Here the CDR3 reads CASSDFTEAFF. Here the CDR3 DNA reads TGTGCCAGCAGCGACTTCACTGAAGCTTTCTTT.

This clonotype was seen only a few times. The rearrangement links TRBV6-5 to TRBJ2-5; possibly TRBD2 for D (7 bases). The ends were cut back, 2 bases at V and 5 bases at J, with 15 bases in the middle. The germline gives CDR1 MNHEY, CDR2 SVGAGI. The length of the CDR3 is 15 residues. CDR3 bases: TGTGCCAGCAGTTACGCCAGGGGAGGGAGGGAGACCCAGTACTTC. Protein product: CASSYARGGRETQYF.

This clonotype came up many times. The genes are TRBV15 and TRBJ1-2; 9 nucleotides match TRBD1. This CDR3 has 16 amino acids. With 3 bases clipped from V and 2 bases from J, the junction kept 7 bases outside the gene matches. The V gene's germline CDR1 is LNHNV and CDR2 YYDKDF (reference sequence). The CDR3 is CATSRGWGTGNYGYTF. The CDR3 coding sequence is TGTGCCACCAGCAGGGGATGGGGGACAGGGAACTATGGCTACACCTTC. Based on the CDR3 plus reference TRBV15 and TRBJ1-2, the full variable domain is DAMVIQNPRYQVTQFGKPVTLSCSQTLNHNVMYWYQQKSSQAPKLLFHYYDKDFNNEADTPDNFQSRRPNTSFCFLDIRSPGLGDTAMYLCATSRGWGTGNYGYTFGSGTRLTVV.

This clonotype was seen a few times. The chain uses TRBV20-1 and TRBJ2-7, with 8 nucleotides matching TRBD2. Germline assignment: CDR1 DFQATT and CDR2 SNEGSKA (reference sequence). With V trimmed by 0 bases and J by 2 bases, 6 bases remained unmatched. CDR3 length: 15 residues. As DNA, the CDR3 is TGCAGTGCTAGAGATCTGACTAGCGTCCCCTACGAGCAGTACTTC. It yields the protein CSARDLTSVPYEQYF.

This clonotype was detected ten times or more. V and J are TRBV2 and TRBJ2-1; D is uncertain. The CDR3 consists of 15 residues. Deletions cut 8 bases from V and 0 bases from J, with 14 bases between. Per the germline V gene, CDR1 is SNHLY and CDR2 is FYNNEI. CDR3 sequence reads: CASALRWYSYNEQFF. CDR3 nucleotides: TGTGCCAGCGCTTTAAGGTGGTACTCCTACAATGAGCAGTTCTTC.

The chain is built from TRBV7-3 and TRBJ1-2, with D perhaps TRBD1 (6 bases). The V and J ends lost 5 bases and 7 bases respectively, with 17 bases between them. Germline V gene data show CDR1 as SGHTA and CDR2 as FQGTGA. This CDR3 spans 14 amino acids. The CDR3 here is CASSPTGGATGYTF. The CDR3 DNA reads TGTGCCAGCAGCCCGACCGGGGGGGCTACTGGCTACACCTTC.

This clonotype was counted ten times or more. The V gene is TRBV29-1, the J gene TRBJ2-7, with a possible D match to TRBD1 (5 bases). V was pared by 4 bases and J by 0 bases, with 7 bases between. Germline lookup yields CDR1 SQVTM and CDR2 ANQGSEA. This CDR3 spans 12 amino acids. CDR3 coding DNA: TGCAGCGTTGCAGACAGCTCCTACGAGCAGTACTTC. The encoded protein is CSVADSSYEQYF.

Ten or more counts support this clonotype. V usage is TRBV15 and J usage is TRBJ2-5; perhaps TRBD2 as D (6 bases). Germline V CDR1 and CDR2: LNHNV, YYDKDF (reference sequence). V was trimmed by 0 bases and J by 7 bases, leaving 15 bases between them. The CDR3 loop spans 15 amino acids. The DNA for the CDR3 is TGTGCCACCAGCAGAGATCCAGCAACCGGGGGGACCCAGTACTTC. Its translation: CATSRDPATGGTQYF.

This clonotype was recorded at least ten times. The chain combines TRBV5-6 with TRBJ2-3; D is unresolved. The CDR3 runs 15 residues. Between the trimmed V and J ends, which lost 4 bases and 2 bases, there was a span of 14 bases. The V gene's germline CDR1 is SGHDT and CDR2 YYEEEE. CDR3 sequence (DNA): TGTGCCAGCAGCCCGTATGTGGGTCCCACAGATACGCAGTATTTT. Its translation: CASSPYVGPTDTQYF.

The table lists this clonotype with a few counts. The CDR3 DNA sequence: TGTGCCAGCTCACCAGAGGGCCCCCTCTACGAGCAGTACTTC. Amino acids: CASSPEGPLYEQYF. The rearrangement uses TRBV18 and TRBJ2-7, with D perhaps TRBD2 (5 bases). Trimming removed 2 bases at V and 3 bases at J, with 11 bases between. This CDR3 region has 14 residues. The germline gives CDR1 KGHSH, CDR2 LQKENI.

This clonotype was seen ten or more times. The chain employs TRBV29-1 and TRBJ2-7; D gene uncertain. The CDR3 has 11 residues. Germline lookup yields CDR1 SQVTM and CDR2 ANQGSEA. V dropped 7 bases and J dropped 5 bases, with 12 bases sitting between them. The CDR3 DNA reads TGCAGCGCTAAGACTGGACACGAGCAGTACTTC. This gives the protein CSAKTGHEQYF.